The rows below give T cell receptor beta chains drawn from one sample of a study of shared T cell receptors in the human thymus. Method: immunoSEQ multiplex PCR; TCRdb's copy keeps in-frame clones and lacks some. The table has more than 550,000 clones, 70% to 90% seen once. In addition, the sample was reused for a study of human thymus T cells.

The sample taken for sequencing was thymocytes. These receptor sequences come from a boy under two years old with a congenital heart defect. The CDR3 runs from the conserved cysteine through the conserved F or W. The D gene is left open where the match is weak. Rows give clone size only sometimes, using once, few, many, or a class for an expanded clone.

size: -
J: TRBJ2-7
V: TRBV5-4
D: -
CDR3: CASSLEGGGTISSYEQYF
DNA: TGTGCCAGCAGCTTGGAGGGAGGGGGGACAATAAGCTCCTACGAGCAGTACTTC

size: -
J: TRBJ2-1
V: TRBV18
D: TRBD2
CDR3: CASSPTSDSYNEQFF
DNA: TGTGCCAGCTCACCAACTAGCGACTCCTACAATGAGCAGTTCTTC

size: once
J: TRBJ1-1
V: TRBV6-1
D: -
CDR3: CASSFTGNTEAFF
DNA: TGTGCCAGCAGTTTCACAGGGAACACTGAAGCTTTCTTT

size: -
J: TRBJ1-1
V: TRBV19
D: -
CDR3: CATLPPGLPRGNTEAFF
DNA: TGTGCCACTCTCCCCCCGGGTCTCCCTCGAGGGAACACTGAAGCTTTCTTT

size: -
J: TRBJ2-5
V: TRBV29-1
D: -
CDR3: CSVLARGLEETQYF
DNA: TGCAGCGTCCTCGCAAGGGGCCTCGAGGAGACCCAGTACTTC

size: -
J: TRBJ1-6
V: TRBV6-4
D: -
CDR3: CASSDHNPRAYNSPLHF
DNA: TGTGCCAGCAGTGACCACAATCCTAGAGCCTATAATTCACCCCTCCACTTT

size: -
J: TRBJ2-6
V: TRBV5-4
D: -
CDR3: CASSFRGSGANVLTF
DNA: TGTGCCAGCAGCTTTAGGGGCTCTGGGGCCAACGTCCTGACTTTC

size: -
J: TRBJ1-6
V: TRBV7-8
D: TRBD1
CDR3: CASNDRGQFMDNSPLHF
DNA: TGTGCCAGCAACGACAGGGGGCAGTTTATGGATAATTCACCCCTCCACTTT

size: once
J: TRBJ2-5
V: TRBV5-6
D: TRBD2
CDR3: CASSLGLAGGGETQYF
DNA: TGTGCCAGCAGCCTAGGACTAGCGGGGGGAGGAGAGACCCAGTACTTC

size: -
J: TRBJ2-3
V: TRBV29-1
D: -
CDR3: CSVQGGIDTQYF
DNA: TGCAGCGTACAGGGTGGAATAGATACGCAGTATTTT

size: -
J: TRBJ2-2
V: TRBV5-8
D: TRBD2
CDR3: CASSASGANTGELFF
DNA: TGTGCCAGCAGCGCTAGCGGGGCGAACACCGGGGAGCTGTTTTTT

size: -
J: TRBJ1-1
V: TRBV29-1
D: -
CDR3: CSVASGGGMNTEAFF
DNA: TGCAGCGTGGCCTCGGGGGGGGGAATGAACACTGAAGCTTTCTTT

size: -
J: TRBJ1-6
V: TRBV7-2
D: -
CDR3: CASSCQGRDNSPLHF
DNA: TGTGCCAGCAGTTGTCAGGGGCGGGATAATTCACCCCTCCACTTT

size: -
J: TRBJ2-1
V: TRBV6-1
D: TRBD1
CDR3: CASSVPFAPRQGRNEQFF
DNA: TGTGCCAGCAGTGTACCCTTCGCCCCACGACAGGGGCGGAATGAGCAGTTCTTC

size: -
J: TRBJ2-5
V: TRBV10-1
D: TRBD1
CDR3: CASSYRGRYQETQYF
DNA: TGCGCCAGCAGTTACAGGGGGAGGTACCAAGAGACCCAGTACTTC

size: -
J: TRBJ2-1
V: TRBV29-1
D: TRBD2
CDR3: CSVRTSGGVEQFF
DNA: TGCAGCGTCCGGACTAGCGGGGGGGTTGAGCAGTTCTTC

size: -
J: TRBJ2-2
V: TRBV27
D: TRBD2
CDR3: CAVGGLAGGRTGELFF
DNA: TGTGCCGTAGGGGGACTAGCGGGAGGGAGGACCGGGGAGCTGTTTTTT

size: -
J: TRBJ2-7
V: TRBV11-2
D: TRBD1
CDR3: CASSLDQGAGQYF
DNA: TGTGCCAGCAGCTTAGATCAGGGGGCAGGGCAGTACTTC

size: -
J: TRBJ2-1
V: TRBV30
D: -
CDR3: CAWTGSLGSSYNEQFF
DNA: TGTGCCTGGACGGGCTCCTTAGGGAGCTCCTACAATGAGCAGTTCTTC

size: -
J: TRBJ2-3
V: TRBV14
D: TRBD2
CDR3: CASSQGLAGRDTQYF
DNA: TGTGCCAGCAGCCAAGGACTAGCGGGACGGGATACGCAGTATTTT

size: -
J: TRBJ2-1
V: TRBV14
D: TRBD2
CDR3: CASSQGGGRDPNEQFF
DNA: TGTGCCAGCAGCCAAGGGGGCGGGAGGGACCCCAATGAGCAGTTCTTC

size: few
J: TRBJ2-3
V: TRBV7-9
D: -
CDR3: CASSLSGRDTQYF
DNA: TGTGCCAGCAGCTTATCAGGTAGAGATACGCAGTATTTT

size: -
J: TRBJ1-2
V: TRBV5-6
D: -
CDR3: CASSAPDGWARGYTF
DNA: TGTGCCAGCAGCGCCCCCGATGGCTGGGCCCGAGGCTACACCTTC

size: -
J: TRBJ2-2
V: TRBV5-6
D: -
CDR3: CASSYGAGSNTGELFF
DNA: TGTGCCAGCAGCTACGGTGCGGGTTCGAACACCGGGGAGCTGTTTTTT

size: -
J: TRBJ2-1
V: TRBV13
D: -
CDR3: CASSLGRVYNEQFF
DNA: TGTGCCAGCAGCTTAGGCCGGGTTTACAATGAGCAGTTCTTC

size: -
J: TRBJ1-3
V: TRBV6-1
D: -
CDR3: CASSERVMIGNTIYF
DNA: TGTGCCAGCAGTGAACGGGTTATGATTGGAAACACCATATATTTT

size: -
J: TRBJ1-2
V: TRBV27
D: -
CDR3: CASSPPGVANYGYTF
DNA: TGTGCCAGCAGCCCCCCGGGGGTAGCTAACTATGGCTACACCTTC

size: -
J: TRBJ1-2
V: TRBV7-8
D: -
CDR3: CASSGRKRGLEYGYTF
DNA: TGTGCCAGCAGCGGTAGAAAAAGGGGCCTTGAGTATGGCTACACCTTC

size: once
J: TRBJ2-7
V: TRBV14
D: TRBD2
CDR3: CASSQESVAGGHSSYEQYF
DNA: TGTGCCAGCAGCCAAGAGTCGGTAGCGGGGGGCCATAGCTCCTACGAGCAGTACTTC

size: few
J: TRBJ1-2
V: TRBV28
D: -
CDR3: CATTIEGLDYGYTF
DNA: TGTGCCACTACGATAGAGGGCCTGGACTATGGCTACACCTTC

size: -
J: TRBJ1-2
V: TRBV6-6
D: -
CDR3: CASSHDGGYGYTF
DNA: TGTGCCAGCAGTCACGACGGCGGCTATGGCTACACCTTC

size: few
J: TRBJ2-1
V: TRBV4-1
D: TRBD2
CDR3: CASSRAHALAGSSYNEQFF
DNA: TGCGCCAGCAGCCGCGCCCATGCTTTAGCGGGCAGCTCCTACAATGAGCAGTTCTTC

size: -
J: TRBJ2-3
V: TRBV19
D: -
CDR3: CASTPPEGPDTQYF
DNA: TGTGCCAGTACCCCACCCGAGGGCCCAGATACGCAGTATTTT

size: few
J: TRBJ2-3
V: TRBV4-3
D: -
CDR3: CASSQVRVPTDTQYF
DNA: TGCGCCAGCAGCCAAGTGCGGGTCCCCACAGATACGCAGTATTTT

size: -
J: TRBJ1-1
V: TRBV9
D: -
CDR3: CASSGEVTEAFF
DNA: TGTGCCAGCAGCGGTGAGGTTACTGAAGCTTTCTTT

size: -
J: TRBJ1-4
V: TRBV5-1
D: -
CDR3: CASSFREATNEKLFF
DNA: TGCGCCAGCAGCTTCCGAGAGGCAACTAATGAAAAACTGTTTTTT

size: -
J: TRBJ1-1
V: TRBV14
D: -
CDR3: CASSQGGWTEAFF
DNA: TGTGCCAGCAGCCAAGGAGGATGGACTGAAGCTTTCTTT

size: -
J: TRBJ1-5
V: TRBV6-5
D: -
CDR3: CASRQSGGSNQPQHF
DNA: TGTGCCAGCAGACAAAGCGGAGGGAGCAATCAGCCCCAGCATTTT

size: few
J: TRBJ2-7
V: TRBV4-3
D: TRBD1
CDR3: CASSQEAGQVSYEQYF
DNA: TGCGCCAGCAGCCAAGAGGCGGGACAGGTTTCCTACGAGCAGTACTTC

size: -
J: TRBJ1-5
V: TRBV15
D: -
CDR3: CATSRDRRAGSNQPQHF
DNA: TGTGCCACCAGCAGAGATAGGAGGGCAGGGAGCAATCAGCCCCAGCATTTT

size: -
J: TRBJ2-7
V: TRBV11-2
D: -
CDR3: CASSLGPQGCEQYF
DNA: TGTGCCAGCAGCTTAGGGCCCCAGGGTTGCGAGCAGTACTTC

size: -
J: TRBJ1-6
V: TRBV30
D: TRBD1
CDR3: CAWKANPGTEYNSPLHF
DNA: TGTGCCTGGAAAGCCAACCCCGGGACAGAGTATAATTCACCCCTCCACTTT

size: few
J: TRBJ1-5
V: TRBV7-9
D: -
CDR3: CASSLAGADQPQHF
DNA: TGTGCCAGCAGCTTAGCAGGGGCGGATCAGCCCCAGCATTTT

size: -
J: TRBJ1-2
V: TRBV6-5
D: -
CDR3: CASTPGHLTNYGYTF
DNA: TGTGCCAGCACCCCGGGACACTTAACTAACTATGGCTACACCTTC

size: -
J: TRBJ2-7
V: TRBV5-1
D: TRBD1
CDR3: CASSPHRDRNYEQYF
DNA: TGCGCCAGCAGCCCCCACCGGGACAGAAACTACGAGCAGTACTTC

size: -
J: TRBJ2-7
V: TRBV11-2
D: -
CDR3: CASSLVEGNIREQYF
DNA: TGTGCCAGCAGCTTAGTGGAGGGAAACATACGCGAGCAGTACTTC

size: -
J: TRBJ2-2
V: TRBV28
D: -
CDR3: CASSPPPRTGKNTGELFF
DNA: TGTGCCAGCAGTCCCCCTCCCCGTACAGGGAAAAACACCGGGGAGCTGTTTTTT

size: -
J: TRBJ1-5
V: TRBV28
D: -
CDR3: CASRTRGCNQPQHF
DNA: TGTGCCAGCAGGACAAGGGGGTGCAATCAGCCCCAGCATTTT

size: -
J: TRBJ2-7
V: TRBV28
D: -
CDR3: CASSLTPSSYEQYF
DNA: TGTGCCAGCAGTTTAACACCAAGCTCCTACGAGCAGTACTTC

size: -
J: TRBJ2-2
V: TRBV18
D: -
CDR3: CASSPLNTGELFF
DNA: TGTGCCAGCTCACCTCTAAACACCGGGGAGCTGTTTTTT

size: -
J: TRBJ2-2
V: TRBV5-6
D: -
CDR3: CASSLGRRVSTGELFF
DNA: TGTGCCAGCAGCTTGGGACGGCGGGTATCCACCGGGGAGCTGTTTTTT

size: -
J: TRBJ1-4
V: TRBV2
D: TRBD1
CDR3: CASSEFGPGGAIDEKLFF
DNA: TGTGCCAGCAGTGAATTTGGTCCAGGGGGCGCTATCGATGAAAAACTGTTTTTT

size: -
J: TRBJ2-1
V: TRBV11-2
D: -
CDR3: CASSLDTSSYNEQFF
DNA: TGTGCCAGCAGCTTGGACACCAGCTCCTACAATGAGCAGTTCTTC